This T cell receptor beta chain stems from a study of immune cell composition in non-small cell lung cancer. Looking at the study overall: Most cases were lung adenocarcinoma or squamous cell carcinoma.

Normal lung sampling was at least 3 cm from the tumour, as distant as possible. Germline V gene sequence: CDR1 KGHSH, CDR2 LQKENI. V dropped 5 bases and J dropped 0 bases, with 18 bases sitting between them. This CDR3 comprises 17 residues. Clones were sequenced by immunoSEQ multiplex PCR, and TCRdb holds only the in-frame ones, with some missing. The sample shows about 7,100 clones, about four fifths of them seen only once. The V call is TRBV18, the J call TRBJ2-3; D may match TRBD1 or TRBD2 (5 bases each). The sample taken for sequencing was non-adjacent lung tissue. This clonotype originated in a human donor with non-small cell lung cancer. As DNA, the CDR3 is TGTGCCAGCTCAATGACGTACGGGGACGCTAGCACAGATACGCAGTATTTT. Translated: CASSMTYGDASTDTQYF.